A single sample gave rise to the 25 T cell receptor beta chains below, sequenced in a study of cytomegalovirus exposure and HLA in healthy donors. Researchers ran the PCR with 60 Vbeta and 13 Jbeta primers. Profiling relied on immunoSEQ multiplex PCR, and the TCRdb table lists in-frame clones only, not all of them. The sample lists some 130,000 clones, around 79% occurring once. The sample taken for sequencing was PBMCs. The receptors here all came from a man aged 35-49 years in good health and CMV-seropositive.

The V and J genes are TRBV4-1 and TRBJ2-1; TRBD2 matches 13 bases. CDR1 MGHRA and CDR2 YSYEKL come from the germline V gene. Trimming took 4 bases from V and 7 from J; bases not matched to a gene: 4. The CDR3 covers 15 residues. The DNA for the CDR3 is TGCGCCAGCAGCCCCGGACTAGCGGGAGTAAATGAGCAGTTCTTC. This gives the protein CASSPGLAGVNEQFF.

The chain joins TRBV11-3 to TRBJ2-2; D possibly corresponds to TRBD2 (6 bases). Germline V CDR1 and CDR2: SGHNT, YENEEA. Trimming pared 2 bases from V and 8 bases from J, leaving 15 bases between. CDR3 length: 15 residues. CDR3 sequence: CASSLSRGKLGELFF. The CDR3 DNA sequence: TGTGCCAGCAGCTTAAGCCGGGGGAAACTTGGGGAGCTGTTTTTT.

V usage is TRBV2 and J usage is TRBJ2-3, with 8 bases identical to TRBD2. Germline CDR1 SNHLY, CDR2 FYNNEI. The CDR3 is 16 amino acids. Trimming cost V 6 bases and J 0 bases; bases outside gene matches: 8. CDR3 sequence: CASSDPGGRSTDTQYF. The CDR3 coding sequence is TGTGCCAGCAGCGACCCGGGCGGGAGGAGCACAGATACGCAGTATTTT.

The chain links TRBV10-1 to TRBJ2-2; no clear D gene. Germline values: CDR1 WNHNN, CDR2 SYGVQD (reference sequence). This CDR3 has 14 residues. The V gene lost 5 bases and the J gene lost 1 base, with 8 bases spanning the gap. The CDR3 nucleotides read TGCGCCAGCAGTATGTCAGGGAACACCGGGGAGCTGTTTTTT. It encodes CASSMSGNTGELFF.

The chain links TRBV30 to TRBJ2-1; the match to TRBD1 covers 11 bases. CDR1 and CDR2 from the germline V gene are GTSNPN and SVGIG (reference sequence). CDR3 length: 14 amino acids. Trimming removed 1 base from V and 6 bases from J; junction bases left unmatched: 2. Here the CDR3 reads CAWSAGTGGNEQFF. CDR3 in DNA: TGTGCCTGGAGTGCCGGGACAGGGGGCAATGAGCAGTTCTTC.

This clone appeared a few times. The chain joins TRBV27 to TRBJ2-7; TRBD1 is a possible D gene (6 bases). The V gene's germline CDR1 is MNHEY and CDR2 SMNVEV (reference sequence). This CDR3 spans 15 amino acids. The V and J ends lost 5 bases and 6 bases respectively, with 20 bases between them. In DNA form, the CDR3 reads TGTGCCAGCAGTCCTAAAGGGACACTCCCCCTCGAGCAGTACTTC. Translated: CASSPKGTLPLEQYF.

This clone appeared a few times. The V and J genes are TRBV11-2 and TRBJ2-7, with 7 bases matching TRBD2. V shed 1 base, J shed 3 bases, and the junction held 6 bases outside the gene matches. The germline V gene encodes CDR1 SGHAT and CDR2 FQNNGV. The CDR3 is 15 residues long. CDR3 sequence reads: CASSLVRGGRYEQYF. CDR3 in DNA: TGTGCCAGCAGCTTAGTTCGGGGAGGGCGCTACGAGCAGTACTTC.

The chain is built from TRBV5-5 and TRBJ1-4; no clear D. From germline, CDR1 is SGHKS and CDR2 YYEKEE (reference sequence). The CDR3 runs 15 residues. V shed 3 bases and J shed 5 bases, with 14 bases lying between them. The DNA for the CDR3 is TGTGCCAGCAGCTGGATTGGCGAGGGAAATGAAAAACTGTTTTTT. It yields the protein CASSWIGEGNEKLFF.

The chain couples TRBV18 to TRBJ1-2, with TRBD1 as a possible D gene (6 bases). Germline V gene data show CDR1 as KGHSH and CDR2 as LQKENI. V gave up 3 bases and J gave up 4 bases, with 15 bases separating them. This CDR3 spans 15 amino acids. Written as DNA, the CDR3 is TGTGCCAGCTCACCCAGGGGAGACAAGTTCTATGGCTACACCTTC. It is translated as CASSPRGDKFYGYTF.

This clone occurred once. V and J are TRBV5-1 and TRBJ1-1; no clear D gene. Germline-derived CDR1 and CDR2 are SGHRS and YFSETQ. There are 15 residues in the CDR3. Trimming stripped 0 bases from V and 2 bases from J, with 11 bases between. The CDR3 nucleotides read TGCGCCAGCAGCTTGGATCTGGGCTCAAACACTGAAGCTTTCTTT. Translated: CASSLDLGSNTEAFF.

The chain joins TRBV9 to TRBJ1-1, with D maybe TRBD1 (6 bases). The V end lost 6 bases, the J end lost 5 bases, and 20 bases lay between the germline ends. CDR1 is SGDLS, CDR2 YYNGEE, per germline. CDR3 length equals 15 residues. CDR3 DNA sequence: TGTGCCAGCACCAAAACGGGACAAGCGATTACTGAAGCTTTCTTT. It yields the protein CASTKTGQAITEAFF.

This clone was counted only a few times. The V gene is TRBV28, the J gene TRBJ1-2, with 10 bases aligning to TRBD1. CDR1 is MDHEN, CDR2 SYDVKM, per germline. The CDR3 runs to 14 residues. The trim removed 8 bases at V and 8 bases at J, leaving 11 bases unmatched. DNA of the CDR3: TGTGCCAGCTCCCCAGCCTGGACAGGGGGAGGCTACACCTTC. Amino acid sequence: CASSPAWTGGGYTF.

This rearrangement joins TRBV6-5 to TRBJ2-4; tentatively, D is TRBD2 (7 bases). The germline V gene encodes CDR1 MNHEY and CDR2 SVGAGI. V was trimmed by 6 bases and J by 4 bases, leaving 13 bases between them. This CDR3 spans 14 amino acids. The CDR3 DNA is TGTGCCAGCAGCCCTGGGGGGGCAAAAAACATTCAGTACTTC. This encodes CASSPGGAKNIQYF.

The chain couples TRBV11-2 to TRBJ2-1; 10 bases are a match to TRBD1. The CDR3 contains 15 residues. The V gene end was trimmed by 3 bases and the J gene end by 2 bases; junction bases not matched to a gene: 1. Germline CDR1 SGHAT, CDR2 FQNNGV. The CDR3 DNA follows: TGTGCCAGCAGCTTTGGACAGGGGGCCTACAATGAGCAGTTCTTC. Translated: CASSFGQGAYNEQFF.

The CDR3 region has the DNA TGTGCCAGCAGCTTAGGACTAGCGGATACCTACGAGCAGTACTTC. Amino acids: CASSLGLADTYEQYF. The chain combines TRBV7-2 with TRBJ2-5, with 9 bases that match TRBD2. The J call may be mistaken, given a closer DNA end match to TRBJ2-7. The germline gives CDR1 SGHTA, CDR2 FQGNSA. CDR3 length equals 15 residues.

This chain links TRBV5-5 with TRBJ2-7; 8 bases are shared with TRBD1. The germline V gene has CDR1 SGHKS and CDR2 YYEKEE (reference sequence). This CDR3 has 14 amino acids. V lost 2 bases to trimming and J lost 4 bases; unmatched junction nucleotides: 5. CDR3 residues: CASSFPDREYEQYF. CDR3 in DNA: TGTGCCAGCAGCTTCCCGGACAGGGAATACGAGCAGTACTTC.

The rearrangement links TRBV7-3 to TRBJ2-7, with a weak D call TRBD2 (6 bases). The CDR3 loop spans 12 amino acids. Per germline, CDR1 SGHTA and CDR2 FQGTGA. V was shortened by 0 bases and J by 6 bases, with 6 bases between the two germline ends. CDR3: CASSLTGGEQYF. The CDR3 bases are TGTGCCAGCAGCTTAACGGGAGGCGAGCAGTACTTC. Complete variable domain (other parts from reference TRBV7-3 and TRBJ2-7): GAGVSQTPSNKVTEKGKYVELRCDPISGHTALYWYRQSLGQGPEFLIYFQGTGAADDSGLPNDRFFAVRPEGSVSTLKIQRTERGDSAVYLCASSLTGGEQYFGPGTRLTVT.

This clone was counted between two and nine times. A junction boundary mismatches the germline segment, possibly from a read error. The V and J genes are TRBV7-8 and TRBJ2-7; D uncertain. The length of the CDR3 is 13 residues. Germline loops: CDR1 SGHVS, CDR2 FQNEAQ. CDR3: CASRLEQAYEQYF. Written as DNA, the CDR3 is TGTGCCAGCAGGTTAGAGCAGGCCTACGAGCAGTACTTC.

V is TRBV6-6 and J is TRBJ2-5, with D tentatively TRBD2 (5 bases). The CDR3 loop spans 14 amino acids. The germline CDR1 and CDR2 sequences are MNHNY and SVGAGI (reference sequence). Trimming removed 7 bases at V and 2 bases at J, with 14 bases between. The CDR3 bases are TGTGCCAGCACCCTCCTGAGGGTACAAGAGACCCAGTACTTC. As protein: CASTLLRVQETQYF.

This clone was found a few times. The rearrangement joins TRBV18 to TRBJ1-6; D call uncertain. The CDR3 has 15 amino acids. Looked up from germline, CDR1 is KGHSH and CDR2 is LQKENI. With 6 bases removed from V and 7 bases from J, the gap between germline ends came to 16 bases. In DNA form, the CDR3 reads TGTGCCAGCTCCCTCGCCAGGACGGGGAATTCACCCCTCCACTTT. This translates into CASSLARTGNSPLHF.

This clone was picked up one time. The chain joins TRBV13 to TRBJ2-7; 9 bases map to TRBD2. From germline, CDR1 is PRHDT and CDR2 FYEKMQ (reference sequence). The CDR3 loop spans 16 amino acids. With 3 bases clipped from V and 2 bases from J, the junction kept 8 bases outside the gene matches. CDR3 in DNA: TGTGCCAGCAGCTTCAAGGCGGGGGGGGCCACCTACGAGCAGTACTTC. Encoded protein: CASSFKAGGATYEQYF.

This chain connects TRBV6-5 to TRBJ1-2; TRBD1 agrees at 7 bases. This CDR3 is built from 13 residues. Trimming removed 7 bases from V and 4 bases from J; junction bases left unmatched: 6. CDR1 is MNHEY and CDR2 is SVGAGI in the germline V gene. The CDR3 DNA sequence: TGTGCCAGCACGAGGAACAGGGGCTATGGCTACACCTTC. Its translation: CASTRNRGYGYTF.

J is TRBJ1-4 and V is TRBV25-1; tentative D call: TRBD1 (5 bases). Between the trimmed V and J ends, which lost 3 bases and 5 bases, there was a span of 16 bases. CDR3 length equals 16 residues. Germline CDR1 and CDR2: MGHDK and SYGVNS. In DNA form, the CDR3 reads TGTGCCAGCAGTGAGTCCCCGGGGGGAGGAAATGAAAAACTGTTTTTT. It yields the protein CASSESPGGGNEKLFF.

This chain connects TRBV6-1 to TRBJ1-1; D not resolved. This CDR3 has 11 residues. CDR1 and CDR2 (germline): MNHNS, SASEGT. Trimming stripped 2 bases from V and 5 bases from J, with 3 bases between. The CDR3 loop is CASSERTEAFF. In DNA form, the CDR3 reads TGTGCCAGCAGTGAACGGACTGAAGCTTTCTTT.

The rearrangement uses TRBV6-5 and TRBJ1-6; TRBD1 matches 7 bases. The CDR3 is 15 amino acids. V dropped 2 bases and J dropped 8; count of bases not matched to a gene: 6. Germline CDR1 and CDR2: MNHEY and SVGAGI. CDR3 in DNA: TGTGCCAGCAGTTACAGGGGGCAAGGGGATTCACCCCTCCACTTT. It yields the protein CASSYRGQGDSPLHF.